This TCR beta chain was observed in a study of blood T cell repertoires in COVID-19. Clones were read by immunoSEQ multiplex PCR, and TCRdb kept only the in-frame ones, dropping some. Of 150,000 to 200,000 clones listed, around 82% are singletons. The germline gives CDR1 WNHNN, CDR2 SYGVQD (reference sequence). The CDR3 is 15 amino acids. The V gene end was trimmed by 5 bases and the J gene end by 4 bases; junction bases not matched to a gene: 6. This clone was seen ten or more times. The chain combines TRBV10-1 with TRBJ2-2, with 8 bases that match TRBD1. The TCR comes from a woman aged 40-49 years with COVID-19, enrolled during active disease. What was sequenced was peripheral blood. CDR3 sequence (DNA): TGCGCCAGCAGTTCAGACAGGGGAGTCACCGGGGAGCTGTTTTTT. Protein product: CASSSDRGVTGELFF.